This record covers a single T cell receptor (beta chain). Antigen specificity is unknown. The sample is drawn from a study of CD8+ T cells in alopecia areata. Study-level background: Each day, treated patients took oral tofacitinib twice, at 5 to 10 mg per dose. Study-level results: Alopecia totalis/universalis scalp especially showed more expanded CD8+ clones than normal scalp.

Punch biopsies of lesional scalp, plus peripheral blood, were taken from alopecia areata patients. Reverse transcription of extracted RNA yielded cDNA, which provided the sequencing template. Libraries were prepared by immunoSEQ multiplex PCR; TCRdb keeps only in-frame clonotypes and omits some of them. The table has about 130,000 clones, around 49% seen once. CDR3 length: 15 residues. Germline assignment: CDR1 MNHEY and CDR2 SVGAGI. The V end lost 2 bases, the J end lost 7 bases, and 14 bases lay between the germline ends. The chain employs TRBV6-5 and TRBJ2-2; D is possibly TRBD2 (7 bases). This receptor was obtained from a human donor with alopecia areata. The sequenced sample was CD8+ T cells sorted from blood, obtained at week 0. Here the CDR3 DNA reads TGTGCCAGCAGTTACGCGGGGGCCTGGGACGGGGAGCTGTTTTTT. Protein product: CASSYAGAWDGELFF.